This T cell receptor beta chain was identified during a study of OX40 agonist ivuxolimab in advanced cancers. Broadly, across the study: Ivuxolimab, which targeted the costimulatory receptor OX40 (CD134), was an agonistic, fully human IgG2 monoclonal antibody. Intravenous ivuxolimab was administered to patients every 2 weeks at six dose levels: 0.01, 0.1, 0.3, 1.5, 3 and 10 mg/kg. Among the roughly 52 dose-escalation patients, 19 had hepatocellular carcinoma, approximately 15 melanoma, 9 renal cell carcinoma and 9 head and neck cancer. The dose-escalation cohort was roughly 87% male with a mean age of approximately 60 years, ranging from about 23 to 85. Prior anti-PD-1, anti-PD-L1 or anti-CTLA-4 therapy was permitted, and less than 45% of dose-escalation patients had received checkpoint inhibitors. Partial responses occurred in three dose-escalation patients: two with cutaneous melanoma and one with hepatocellular carcinoma. The purpose of peripheral TCRbeta sequencing was to test whether ivuxolimab changed TCR sequence diversity and led to clonal T-cell expansion. The paper reports the monotherapy dose-escalation portion (N of about 51 patients) of the phase I ivuxolimab trial.

Patients with autoimmune disease history or receiving systemic immunosuppression were excluded from the trial. In every dose cohort, peripheral blood was drawn for TCR sequencing at baseline, cycle 4 day 1, and cycle 7 day 1. Samples were obtained from an open-label, multicenter, first-in-human phase I dose-escalation trial of ivuxolimab. Adults with locally advanced or metastatic melanoma, renal cell carcinoma, hepatocellular carcinoma or head and neck squamous cell carcinoma were enrolled in the trial. Before TCR sequencing, CD4+ T cells and CD8+ T cells were sorted from peripheral blood as separate populations. Results and caveats for the whole study, not just this receptor: The antigen specificity of the peripheral T cells that underwent clonal expansion was not determined. In the 0.1-3.0 mg/kg groups, partial responders were among the patients with the lowest normalized peripheral clonal expansion, particularly in CD8+ T cells. Low levels of normalized T-cell clonal expansion were also shown by some nonresponding patients. After ivuxolimab, more expanded clones were found on average in CD8+ T cells than in CD4+ T cells. At doses of 0.1 to 3.0 mg/kg, clonal expansion of both CD4+ and CD8+ blood T cells was observed from baseline to week 6.

Genomic DNA was extracted from sorted cells for sequencing of the TCRbeta CDR3 region. The immunoSEQ Assay was used for sequencing of TCRbeta CDR3 regions. TCRdb carries this immuneACCESS record with in-frame sequences only. Its versions omit some clonotypes, under half of them owing to an unresolved V gene in the studies checked, with the rest unexplained. The sample yields around 61,000 clones; roughly 85% were counted once. The ten largest account for under 0.65% of the sample. V loses 1 base of germline sequence and J loses 1 base, and the interval between the two ends is 5 bases. The CDR3 holds 13 amino acids from the cysteine to the phenylalanine. Only the CDR3 region is kept as DNA, spanning 39 bases read in frame from base 1. CDR1 and CDR2 are read off the germline V gene as LGHNA and YNFKEQ. About this clone: Its antigen is still unknown. No base quality values were provided; no much bigger clone lies one nucleotide off.

The sequence was collected from an adult with an advanced solid tumor such as melanoma, head and neck, liver or kidney cancer. The chain employs TRBV4-2 and TRBJ2-7; confidence is insufficient to name the D gene. The sample here was CD4+ or CD8+ T cells sorted from blood, taken in a trial of the OX40 agonist ivuxolimab. The DNA reads as follows: TGTGCCAGCAGCCAAGTCGGTTCCTACGAGCAGTACTTC. The encoded protein is CASSQVGSYEQYF.